The sequence of this TCR beta chain was determined in a study of immune evolution from preneoplasia to lung adenocarcinoma. This clone is large by share. Clones were read by immunoSEQ multiplex PCR, and TCRdb kept only the in-frame ones, dropping some. In the table there are more than 6,500 clones, 75% to 85% of which are singletons. Patient tissue came from resections in Japan or China, 2014–2017. CDR1 is MNHNS, CDR2 SASEGT, per germline. This CDR3 region has 15 residues. Trimming removed 7 bases from V and 4 bases from J, with 14 bases in between. Sequenced sample: FFPE adjacent normal lung tissue. J is TRBJ1-6 and V is TRBV6-1; a weak D match, TRBD1 (6 bases). This clonotype originated in a person between 70 and 80 years old with lung adenocarcinoma. The CDR3 region is CASNGGLEYNSPLHF. CDR3 bases: TGTGCCAGCAATGGGGGCCTGGAGTATAATTCACCCCTCCACTTT.